These 12 T cell receptor beta chains came from one sample sequenced in a study of cytomegalovirus exposure and HLA in healthy donors. The study ran its PCR with 60 Vbeta and 13 Jbeta primers. Libraries were prepared by immunoSEQ multiplex PCR; TCRdb keeps only in-frame clonotypes and omits some of them. This sample yields around 150,000 clones, of which around 80% are seen a single time; less than 5% belongs to the top ten. Sequencing was carried out using PBMCs. The receptors were gathered from a male donor in good health and CMV-seronegative.

The count of this clone is one. The chain carries TRBV19 and TRBJ1-5, with D unclear. CDR3 length equals 16 residues. V dropped 1 base and J dropped 2 bases, with 12 bases sitting between them. Germline V gene sequence: CDR1 LNHDA, CDR2 SQIVND (reference sequence). This CDR3 reads CASSIGIGSGNQPQHF. CDR3 bases: TGTGCCAGTAGTATAGGTATAGGGAGTGGCAATCAGCCCCAGCATTTT.

This clone was recorded a few times. This chain joins TRBV7-9 and TRBJ1-6; TRBD1 matches at 8 bases. V shed 5 bases and J 5 bases; nucleotides not matched to a gene: 2. CDR1 and CDR2 (germline): SEHNR, FQNEAQ (reference sequence). The CDR3 has 14 amino acids. CDR3 amino acids: CASSLGQDNSPLHF. The CDR3 region has the DNA TGTGCCAGCAGCCTGGGACAGGATAATTCACCCCTCCACTTT. Looking up the rest from reference TRBV7-9 and TRBJ1-6 gives the full variable domain: DTGVSQNPRHKITKRGQNVTFRCDPISEHNRLYWYRQTLGQGPEFLTYFQNEAQLEKSRLLSDRFSAERPKGSFSTLEIQRTEQGDSAMYLCASSLGQDNSPLHFGNGTRLTVT.

This chain uses TRBV27 with TRBJ2-7; D gene ambiguous. Germline CDR1 and CDR2: MNHEY and SMNVEV (reference sequence). The CDR3 runs to 16 residues. Trimming took 5 bases from V and 0 from J, leaving 17 bases between them. The DNA of the CDR3 is TGTGCCAGCAGTCCCCACACAAGTTCAAGCTCCTACGAGCAGTACTTC. Protein: CASSPHTSSSSYEQYF.

V and J are TRBV5-6 and TRBJ2-3, with 7 nucleotides matching TRBD2. The CDR3 runs 16 residues. Germline CDR1 SGHDT, CDR2 YYEEEE. Trimming at V came to 8 bases and at J to 1 base, leaving 13 bases not matched to a gene. CDR3 amino acids: CASTRPSSGRTDTQYF. The CDR3 coding sequence is TGTGCCAGTACGCGGCCCTCTAGCGGACGCACAGATACGCAGTATTTT. Drawing the rest from reference TRBV5-6 and TRBJ2-3, the complete variable domain is DAGVTQSPTHLIKTRGQQVTLRCSPKSGHDTVSWYQQALGQGPQFIFQYYEEEERQRGNFPDRFSGHQFPNYSSELNVNALLLGDSALYLCASTRPSSGRTDTQYFGPGTRLTVL.

The chain recombines TRBV9 with TRBJ2-2; a weak D match, TRBD1 (6 bases). In germline, CDR1 is SGDLS, CDR2 YYNGEE. CDR3 size: 13 residues. V lost 0 bases and J lost 6, with 6 bases in between. The CDR3 here is CASSVEGAGELFF. As DNA, the CDR3 is TGTGCCAGCAGCGTAGAGGGGGCCGGGGAGCTGTTTTTT.

CDR3 region: CASSLVGQGTQPQHF. The CDR3 DNA reads TGTGCCAGCAGCTTAGTGGGACAGGGGACTCAGCCCCAGCATTTT. The rearrangement links TRBV7-9 to TRBJ1-5; 10 positions match TRBD1. The germline CDR1 and CDR2 sequences are SEHNR and FQNEAQ (reference sequence). The CDR3 sequence is 15 residues long. V shed 1 base and J 6 bases; nucleotides not matched to a gene: 3.

V usage is TRBV11-2 and J usage is TRBJ2-1; TRBD1 matches 9 bases. Germline CDR1 reads SGHAT; CDR2 reads FQNNGV. The J segment lost 7 bases and the V segment lost 4 bases, leaving 2 bases of the junction unmatched. This CDR3 contains 13 residues. The chain's CDR3 is CASSSGQGNEQFF. DNA for the CDR3: TGTGCCAGCAGCTCCGGACAGGGGAATGAGCAGTTCTTC.

The V gene is TRBV5-4, the J gene TRBJ2-1, with 13 bases aligning to TRBD2. The germline V gene has CDR1 SGHNT and CDR2 YYREEE (reference sequence). V was pared by 4 bases and J by 8 bases, with 3 bases of the junction left unmatched. CDR3 length: 14 residues. The chain's CDR3 is CASSRLAGGDEQFF. Here the CDR3 DNA reads TGTGCCAGCAGCCGACTAGCGGGAGGTGATGAGCAGTTCTTC.

This clone was observed once. The chain employs TRBV6-5 and TRBJ1-2; weak D call: TRBD1 (5 bases). The CDR3 is 13 amino acids. CDR1 MNHEY and CDR2 SVGAGI come from the germline V gene. V lost 4 bases and J 5 bases, leaving 11 bases between the germline ends. CDR3 DNA: TGTGCCAGCAGTTTAATAGGGACTTATGGCTACACCTTC. Residues: CASSLIGTYGYTF.

J is TRBJ2-7 and V is TRBV7-2; 10 nucleotides align to TRBD2. The CDR3 contains 14 residues. CDR1 and CDR2 (germline): SGHTA, FQGNSA. V shed 5 bases and J 4 bases; nucleotides not matched to a gene: 5. DNA of the CDR3: TGTGCCAGCAGCAGAGCGGGAGGGCGGTACGAGCAGTACTTC. It is translated as CASSRAGGRYEQYF.

The chain links TRBV28 to TRBJ2-5; D is possibly TRBD1 (6 bases). Germline V gene lookup returns CDR1 MDHEN and CDR2 SYDVKM. Trimming cost V 8 bases and J 4 bases, with 23 bases left between them. This CDR3 region has 16 residues. CDR3 amino acids: CASGVHPGDQGETQYF. CDR3 nucleotide sequence: TGTGCCAGCGGAGTACACCCAGGGGATCAAGGAGAGACCCAGTACTTC.

This chain links TRBV15 with TRBJ1-2; tentatively, D is TRBD1 (6 bases). From germline, CDR1 is LNHNV and CDR2 YYDKDF (reference sequence). V lost 5 bases and J 8 bases, leaving 18 bases between the germline ends. The CDR3 spans 14 residues. DNA for the CDR3: TGTGCCACCAGCCGAACAAGTACAGGGTCCGGCTACACCTTC. Protein: CATSRTSTGSGYTF.